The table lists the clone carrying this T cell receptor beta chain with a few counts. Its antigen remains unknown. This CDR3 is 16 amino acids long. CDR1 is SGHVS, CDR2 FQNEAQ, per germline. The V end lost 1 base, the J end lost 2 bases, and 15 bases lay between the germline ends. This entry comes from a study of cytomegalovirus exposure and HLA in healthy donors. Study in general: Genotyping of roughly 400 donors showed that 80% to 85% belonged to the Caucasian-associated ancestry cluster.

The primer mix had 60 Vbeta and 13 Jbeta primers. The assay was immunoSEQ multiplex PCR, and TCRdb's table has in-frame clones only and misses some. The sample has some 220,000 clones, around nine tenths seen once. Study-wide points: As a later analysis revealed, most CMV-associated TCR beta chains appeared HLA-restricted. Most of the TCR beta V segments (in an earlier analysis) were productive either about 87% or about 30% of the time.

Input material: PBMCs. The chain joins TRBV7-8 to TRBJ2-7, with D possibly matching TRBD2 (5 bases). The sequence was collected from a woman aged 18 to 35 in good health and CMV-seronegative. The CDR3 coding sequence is TGTGCCAGCAGCTTAGAGGTCGGGGTAGGCCCCTACGAGCAGTACTTC. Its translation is CASSLEVGVGPYEQYF.